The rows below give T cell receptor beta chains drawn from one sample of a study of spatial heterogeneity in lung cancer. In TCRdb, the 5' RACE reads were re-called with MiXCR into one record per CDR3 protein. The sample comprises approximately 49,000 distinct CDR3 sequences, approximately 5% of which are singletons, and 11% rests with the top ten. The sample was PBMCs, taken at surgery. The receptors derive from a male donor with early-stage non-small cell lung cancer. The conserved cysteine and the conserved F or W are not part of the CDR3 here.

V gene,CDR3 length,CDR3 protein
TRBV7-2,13,ASSSLAGGWNEQF
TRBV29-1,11,SAPGQLADTQY
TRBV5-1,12,ASSGGGDRYEQY
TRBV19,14,ASSMELSLSNQPQH
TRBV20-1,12,SARRGTWWETQY
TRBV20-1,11,SALTSSAETQY
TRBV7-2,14,ASSPYGLAGASEQF
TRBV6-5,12,ASTAPGSYNEQF
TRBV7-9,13,ASSEDGGYQETQY
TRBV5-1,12,ASSSWTGSYEQY
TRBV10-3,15,AISENGGRGGTDTQY
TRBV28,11,ASSPRPRDTQY
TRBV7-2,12,ASSPMITYNEQF
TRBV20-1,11,SASFKGHYGYT
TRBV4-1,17,ASSQSPSQAGGMNTEAF
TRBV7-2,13,ASSFRRVSGNTIY
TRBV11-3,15,ASSLGTSGRHNNEQF
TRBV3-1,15,ASSTYAGGMDYNEQF
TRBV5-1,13,ASSLSGQSSYEQY
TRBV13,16,ASSATPGLALTLGEQY
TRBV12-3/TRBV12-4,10,ASSLEGSTQY
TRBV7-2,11,ASSLDLSLAQY
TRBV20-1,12,SAPTSGSLDTQY
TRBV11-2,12,ASSTGLRQETQY
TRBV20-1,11,SARTPSGTEQY
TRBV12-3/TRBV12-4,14,ASSAPPVSGANVLT
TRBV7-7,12,ASSPYTGAFEAF
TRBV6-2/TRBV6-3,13,ASRGTGLARDTQY
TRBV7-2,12,ASSLQGGKNIQY
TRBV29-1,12,SVEAPGQYNEQF
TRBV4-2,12,ASSEGQGGTEAF
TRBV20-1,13,SASPGQGFNQPQH
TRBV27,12,ASSLGDSNEKLF
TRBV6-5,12,ASRRGLSNYGYT
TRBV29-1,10,SVREVSYEQY
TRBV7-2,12,ASSLTAMNTEAF
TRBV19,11,ASNLRRFDGYT
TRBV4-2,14,ASSQDPTGVAYEQY
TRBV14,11,ASSQDRGTTQY
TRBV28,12,ASSLRGVGASTF
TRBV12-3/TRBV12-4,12,ASSYRGLGETQY
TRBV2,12,ASRRSGLTYEQY
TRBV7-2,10,ASSSRIGTQY